What follows describes a single T cell receptor beta chain. This receptor's antigen is unknown. Base qualities were left out, and no much larger clone turns up one base away. This sample was included in a study of blood T cell repertoires in COVID-19 (dated by TCRdb to 2018 to 2021). With regard to the full study: Samples covering the acute and convalescent phases of COVID-19 were provided by collaborators in the United States, Italy and Spain. The material from the prospective study consisted of cDNA or gDNA derived from T cells, B-cell-depleted T cells, or PBMCs. Deeply sampled blood TCRbeta repertoires from subjects exposed to, actively infected with, or recovered from COVID-19 were included in the dataset. A freely available public database, intended as a resource for researchers studying the immune response to SARS-CoV-2, is where the repertoires were released. The samples were drawn from two sources: the first 160 participants of the ongoing ImmuneRACE study, and 950 to 1,500 subjects contributed by 6 global collaborators. Nearly every sample came with metadata listing a de-identified subject ID, COVID-19 status, age in years and sex. HLA class I and class II types, where available, came from metadata supplied by the sample provider rather than from assay-based typing. The full study reports these points: The amount of clinical and demographic metadata varied by source and participant and was provided uncurated.

The immunoSEQ Assay, a bias-controlled multiplex PCR, was used to amplify TCRbeta CDR3 regions from genomic DNA. As for the original processing: Nucleated cell counts per sample were estimated from amplification of reference gene primers within the assay. To quantify the absolute abundance of each unique TCRbeta CDR3 rearrangement, sequence reads were collapsed and filtered. For each sample, productive Simpson clonality was calculated by taking the square root of Simpson's diversity index across productive rearrangements. TCRdb provides this immuneACCESS table in a form limited to in-frame rearrangements. Some clones are lacking; in checked studies, under half of them reflect an unresolved V gene, and why the rest are absent is not known. The D gene and trimming were derived from the DNA, and the V and J assignments and clone size from that table. A total of roughly 68,000 clones appear in this sample, around 90% of them only once. Around 3.6% of the sample is taken by the ten largest.

CDR1 MNHEY and CDR2 SVGAGI are derived from the germline V gene. V is clipped by 8 bases and J by 6 bases, and the sequence between their germline boundaries is 10 bases long. From cysteine to phenylalanine, the CDR3 is 12 amino acids long. The DNA shown is the 36-base CDR3, in frame from base 1. One collaborating source in Seattle enrolled patients during active infection and followed them longitudinally through the course of disease. The collaborating institutions used their own protocols to collect whole blood in K2EDTA tubes. For TCRbeta analysis, collaborators shipped samples in one of three forms: frozen whole blood, isolated PBMCs, or DNA extracted from either of those sample types.

This clonotype was sampled from a woman aged 45-59 years with COVID-19, enrolled during active disease. The chain was built from TRBV6-5 and TRBJ2-2, with TRBD1 perhaps the D gene, on 5 matching bases. Source material: peripheral blood. The CDR3 amino acid sequence is: CASDSTAGELFF. In nucleotides, the sequence is TGTGCCAGCGACAGTACAGCCGGGGAGCTGTTTTTT.